One and the same sample provided the 18 T cell receptor beta chains below, sequenced in a study of T cells in Graves' hyperthyroidism and ophthalmopathy. There were TCR beta CDR3 regions amplified from RNA transcripts. When the TCR CDR3 underwent first-round RT-PCR, the HTBI primer set was used. TCRdb re-derived calls from the multiplex PCR reads in MiXCR, one entry per CDR3 protein. The sample lists roughly 380,000 distinct CDR3 sequences, about 14% occurring once. Sequencing was performed on blood. The source of these receptors is a woman in her sixties or seventies with Graves' hyperthyroidism.

This clonotype was counted a few times. This rearrangement joins TRBV12-5 to TRBJ1-2; D remains ambiguous. V was clipped by 0 bases and J by 7 bases, with 9 bases between them. The CDR3 extends over 13 amino acids. CDR1 LGHNT and CDR2 FRNRAP come from the germline V gene. Here the CDR3 reads CASGLVRAGGYTF. Here the CDR3 DNA reads TGTGCTAGTGGTTTGGTACGAGCGGGTGGCTACACCTTC.

This clonotype was found once. The genes are TRBV27 and TRBJ2-1; no definite D call. The CDR3 runs 14 residues. V was cut by 4 bases and J by 5 bases, with 12 bases left in between. Germline V gene data show CDR1 as MNHEY and CDR2 as SMNVEV (reference sequence). This CDR3 is CASSSSIGHNEQFF. Here the CDR3 DNA reads TGTGCCAGCAGTTCTAGTATTGGGCACAATGAGCAGTTCTTC.

V and J are TRBV7-3 and TRBJ2-2; D is undetermined. V lost 2 bases and J 6 bases, leaving 7 bases between the germline ends. The germline V gene has CDR1 SGHTA and CDR2 FQGTGA. The length of the CDR3 is 13 residues. The CDR3 protein is CASSLPPAGELFF. DNA for the CDR3: TGTGCCAGCAGCTTACCTCCGGCCGGGGAGCTGTTTTTT.

There are many counts of this clonotype. Sequence at one end of the junction differs from germline and may be a read error. This chain joins TRBV12-3 or TRBV12-4 and TRBJ2-3; no definite D call. The CDR3 is 11 residues long. Here the CDR3 DNA reads TGTGCCAGCAGCTTAGGGGATACGCAGTATTTT. Its translation is CASSLGDTQYF.

V gene TRBV20-1 combines with J gene TRBJ2-3, with 9 bases that match TRBD2. CDR1 is DFQATT, CDR2 SNEGSKA, per germline (reference sequence). V trimming: 5 bases; J trimming: 5 bases; junction bases outside the gene matches: 8. This CDR3 is 14 amino acids long. The CDR3 sequence is CSAPSAGGGDTQYF. In DNA form, the CDR3 reads TGCAGTGCTCCCTCCGCGGGAGGGGGAGATACGCAGTATTTT.

The chain joins TRBV12-3 or TRBV12-4 to TRBJ1-4; D is perhaps TRBD1 (5 bases). V gave up 5 bases and J gave up 2 bases, with 18 bases separating them. The CDR3 sequence is 17 residues long. CDR3: CASSTTDKGLTNEKLFF. Here the CDR3 DNA reads TGTGCCAGCAGTACGACGGACAAGGGGCTCACTAATGAAAAACTGTTTTTT.

This clonotype was picked up a small number of times. The chain has TRBV5-4 and TRBJ2-7, with 7 bases matching TRBD1. Germline V gene lookup returns CDR1 SGHNT and CDR2 YYREEE (reference sequence). V dropped 1 base and J dropped 3; count of bases not matched to a gene: 10. The CDR3 has 16 amino acids. In DNA form, the CDR3 reads TGTGCCAGCAGCTTGCTCCGGGACAGTAAAAACTACGAGCAGTACTTC. This encodes CASSLLRDSKNYEQYF.

This clonotype was observed a few times. The CDR3 sequence is CASSLGGRSQHF. Written as DNA, the CDR3 is TGTGCCAGCAGTTTAGGGGGGCGTTCCCAGCATTTT. The chain carries TRBV12-3 or TRBV12-4 and TRBJ1-5; the D gene is possibly TRBD1 (6 bases). The CDR3 contains 12 residues. Trimming left V 1 base short and J 11 bases short, with 9 bases between.

Regarding this clonotype: Since a much larger clone is just one base distant, this may be a read error. The chain employs TRBV11-2 and TRBJ2-1; 15 bases map to TRBD2. CDR1 and CDR2 from the germline V gene are SGHAT and FQNNGV. J was trimmed by 9 bases and V by 5 bases; bases with no gene match: 2. The CDR3 is 14 amino acids. The DNA for the CDR3 is TGTGCCAGCAGCACGGGACTAGCGGGAGGTGAGCAGTTCTTC. This encodes CASSTGLAGGEQFF.

This clonotype was detected a few times. This sequence joins TRBV5-6 and TRBJ1-1, with 11 bases lining up with TRBD1. V was pared by 3 bases and J by 7 bases, with 8 bases of the junction left unmatched. Germline V lookup: CDR1 SGHDT, CDR2 YYEEEE. There are 15 residues in the CDR3. CDR3 coding DNA: TGTGCCAGCAGCTGGACAGGGGGCGCTGGAAATGAAGCTTTCTTT. Its translation: CASSWTGGAGNEAFF.

The sample holds many counts of this clonotype. The V and J genes are TRBV7-3 and TRBJ2-2, with D perhaps assigned TRBD1 or TRBD2 (6 bases each). With 2 bases removed from V and 4 bases from J, the gap between germline ends came to 14 bases. This CDR3 is built from 16 residues. Per germline, CDR1 SGHTA and CDR2 FQGTGA. The chain's CDR3 is CASSLGTGAGTGELFF. In nucleotides, the CDR3 is TGTGCCAGCAGCTTAGGCACGGGGGCCGGCACCGGGGAGCTGTTTTTT.

V usage is TRBV7-9 and J usage is TRBJ2-3; D unresolved. Germline-derived CDR1 and CDR2 are SEHNR and FQNEAQ (reference sequence). The CDR3 extends over 14 amino acids. V lost 3 bases, J lost 1 base, and 8 bases lay in between. In nucleotides, the CDR3 is TGTGCCAGCAGCTTCTGGCGAGGCACAGATACGCAGTATTTT. Amino acid sequence: CASSFWRGTDTQYF.

This clonotype occurred many times. The J gene is TRBJ2-5, the V gene TRBV30; 8 nucleotides agree with TRBD2. J was trimmed by 5 bases and V by 5 bases; bases with no gene match: 4. This CDR3 is built from 12 residues. CDR1 is GTSNPN and CDR2 is SVGIG in the germline V gene (reference sequence). DNA of the CDR3: TGTGCCTGGCGGTCTAGCGGGGAGACCCAGTACTTC. Its protein product is CAWRSSGETQYF.

In this sample, this clonotype turned up many times. The chain employs TRBV28 and TRBJ2-7, with D perhaps assigned TRBD1 or TRBD2 (5 bases each). The CDR3 consists of 12 residues. Per germline, CDR1 MDHEN and CDR2 SYDVKM. V lost 5 bases, J lost 3 bases, and 8 bases lay in between. Written as DNA, the CDR3 is TGTGCCAGCAGTACGGGGCTCTACGAGCAGTACTTC. As protein: CASSTGLYEQYF.

In this sample, this clonotype turned up many times. This sequence joins TRBV20-1 and TRBJ2-3; 9 nucleotides agree with TRBD1. CDR3 length: 13 amino acids. V shed 6 bases, J shed 5 bases, and the junction held 6 bases outside the gene matches. Germline CDR1 and CDR2: DFQATT and SNEGSKA (reference sequence). The CDR3 bases are TGCAGTGCCATAACGGACAGGGGAGATACGCAGTATTTT. It translates to CSAITDRGDTQYF.

This clonotype occurred many times. The V gene is TRBV28, the J gene TRBJ2-7; 11 bases align to TRBD2. The V gene end was trimmed by 6 bases and the J gene end by 5 bases; junction bases not matched to a gene: 9. This CDR3 is built from 15 residues. Germline CDR1 reads MDHEN; CDR2 reads SYDVKM. CDR3 protein: CASSPGLAADNEQYF. CDR3 nucleotides: TGTGCCAGCAGCCCGGGACTAGCGGCGGACAACGAGCAGTACTTC.

The gene calls are TRBV20-1 and TRBJ2-5; 8 nucleotides match TRBD1. Trimming removed 7 bases from V and 3 bases from J; junction bases left unmatched: 7. The CDR3 loop spans 13 amino acids. Germline loops: CDR1 DFQATT, CDR2 SNEGSKA (reference sequence). The CDR3 sequence is CSGRQGSEETQYF. DNA for the CDR3: TGCAGTGGAAGACAGGGGTCGGAAGAGACCCAGTACTTC.

Ten or more counts support this clonotype. The V call is TRBV24-1, the J call TRBJ1-5, with 8 bases lining up with TRBD1. CDR3 length: 16 amino acids. With V trimmed by 4 bases and J by 2 bases, 6 bases remained unmatched. Germline assignment: CDR1 KGHDR and CDR2 SFDVKD. The CDR3 region is CATSDRQGMGNQPQHF. The CDR3 DNA reads TGTGCCACCAGTGACCGACAGGGGATGGGCAATCAGCCCCAGCATTTT.